A selection of T cell receptor beta chains follows, all from one sample in a study of T cell responses to AZD1222 COVID-19 vaccine. Here immunoSEQ multiplex PCR was the method, and the copy in TCRdb shows in-frame clones only, minus some. In the table there are 150,000 or so clones, around 93% of which are singletons. Sequencing used peripheral blood, obtained on day 0 of AZD1222 vaccination. The receptors come from an adult in good health. CDR3s include the opening cysteine and the closing phenylalanine or tryptophan. A D gene is named only where the DNA matches it firmly. The size of a clone is reported for some rows only, either as once, few or many, or as a class for expanded clones.

j_call cdr3_length v_call clone_size d_call cdr3_nt cdr3_aa
TRBJ2-7 14 TRBV27 - - TGTGCCAGCAGCCTCGACCCCCGGGGCTACGAGCAGTACTTC CASSLDPRGYEQYF
TRBJ1-2 14 TRBV28 - - TGTGCCAGCAGTTCGGGACTGGGAAAAAGTGGCTACACCTTC CASSSGLGKSGYTF
TRBJ2-2 15 TRBV6-2/TRBV6-3 once - TGTGCCAGCAGTCCCCTAGCGTTGAACACCGGGGAGCTGTTTTTT CASSPLALNTGELFF
TRBJ2-5 14 TRBV7-9 - TRBD2 TGTGCCAGCCTGCTGGCGGGGGAAGAAGAGACCCAGTACTTC CASLLAGEEETQYF
TRBJ1-5 13 TRBV28 - - TGTGCCAGCACCGCTAATAGCAATCAGCCCCAGCATTTT CASTANSNQPQHF
TRBJ1-4 12 TRBV18 - - TGTGCCAGCTCCCATGAAGACCAGGCACTGTTTTTT CASSHEDQALFF
TRBJ1-6 14 TRBV5-1 few TRBD1 TGCGCCAGCAGCCGGACAGGGGAAGGTTCACCCCTCCACTTT CASSRTGEGSPLHF
TRBJ2-1 19 TRBV5-1 - - TGCGCCAGCAGCGACCCCCGGGCCAGGATGTGGAGCTCCTACAATGAGCAGTTCTTC CASSDPRARMWSSYNEQFF
TRBJ2-5 19 TRBV5-1 - - TGCGCCAGCAGCTACAGAACTCGCGGGCCGAGGGGGGTGGGAGAGACCCAGTACTTC CASSYRTRGPRGVGETQYF
TRBJ1-6 12 TRBV30 - TRBD1 TGTGCCTGGGCCAGGGGGGATTCACCCCTCCACTTT CAWARGDSPLHF
TRBJ1-2 16 TRBV14 - TRBD1 TGTGCCAGCAGCCAAGATGTCGGACAGGGGCCCTATGGCTACACCTTC CASSQDVGQGPYGYTF
TRBJ2-7 16 TRBV28 - TRBD1 TGTGCCAGCAGTTCCCCGGGGACAGGAGACCTAAACGAGCAGTACTTC CASSSPGTGDLNEQYF
TRBJ1-3 16 TRBV9 few TRBD1 TGTGCCAGCAGCCAGGGACAGGACGAGACTGGAAACACCATATATTTT CASSQGQDETGNTIYF
TRBJ2-5 15 TRBV27 - TRBD2 TGTGCCAGCAGTTGGGGGACTAGCGGGAAAGAGACCCAGTACTTC CASSWGTSGKETQYF
TRBJ2-7 15 TRBV10-3 - - TGTGCCATCAGTGAGACGGGACTGTTAAACTACGAGCAGTACTTC CAISETGLLNYEQYF
TRBJ1-3 16 TRBV19 - TRBD1 TGTGCCAGTAGTATAGCCGGGACAGGCTTAGGAAACACCATATATTTT CASSIAGTGLGNTIYF
TRBJ1-2 10 TRBV30 - - TGTGCCTTATCCAACTATGGCTACACCTTC CALSNYGYTF
TRBJ1-3 15 TRBV30 - - TGTGCCTGGGGTGAGGACAGTAGCTCTGGAAACACCATATATTTT CAWGEDSSSGNTIYF
TRBJ1-3 14 TRBV29-1 once - TGCAGCGTTGACGGGGGGATCTCTGGAAACACCATATATTTT CSVDGGISGNTIYF
TRBJ1-6 14 TRBV28 - TRBD1 TGTGCCACCCACCCCGGGACAGGGTCGTCACCCCTCCACTTT CATHPGTGSSPLHF
TRBJ2-3 15 TRBV29-1 - TRBD2 TGCAGCATCAGAGGGACTAGCGGTCGCCCCGATACGCAGTATTTT CSIRGTSGRPDTQYF
TRBJ2-7 16 TRBV28 - TRBD2 TGTGCCAGCAGTTTCCTAGCGGGAGGAAGAACCTACGAGCAGTACTTC CASSFLAGGRTYEQYF